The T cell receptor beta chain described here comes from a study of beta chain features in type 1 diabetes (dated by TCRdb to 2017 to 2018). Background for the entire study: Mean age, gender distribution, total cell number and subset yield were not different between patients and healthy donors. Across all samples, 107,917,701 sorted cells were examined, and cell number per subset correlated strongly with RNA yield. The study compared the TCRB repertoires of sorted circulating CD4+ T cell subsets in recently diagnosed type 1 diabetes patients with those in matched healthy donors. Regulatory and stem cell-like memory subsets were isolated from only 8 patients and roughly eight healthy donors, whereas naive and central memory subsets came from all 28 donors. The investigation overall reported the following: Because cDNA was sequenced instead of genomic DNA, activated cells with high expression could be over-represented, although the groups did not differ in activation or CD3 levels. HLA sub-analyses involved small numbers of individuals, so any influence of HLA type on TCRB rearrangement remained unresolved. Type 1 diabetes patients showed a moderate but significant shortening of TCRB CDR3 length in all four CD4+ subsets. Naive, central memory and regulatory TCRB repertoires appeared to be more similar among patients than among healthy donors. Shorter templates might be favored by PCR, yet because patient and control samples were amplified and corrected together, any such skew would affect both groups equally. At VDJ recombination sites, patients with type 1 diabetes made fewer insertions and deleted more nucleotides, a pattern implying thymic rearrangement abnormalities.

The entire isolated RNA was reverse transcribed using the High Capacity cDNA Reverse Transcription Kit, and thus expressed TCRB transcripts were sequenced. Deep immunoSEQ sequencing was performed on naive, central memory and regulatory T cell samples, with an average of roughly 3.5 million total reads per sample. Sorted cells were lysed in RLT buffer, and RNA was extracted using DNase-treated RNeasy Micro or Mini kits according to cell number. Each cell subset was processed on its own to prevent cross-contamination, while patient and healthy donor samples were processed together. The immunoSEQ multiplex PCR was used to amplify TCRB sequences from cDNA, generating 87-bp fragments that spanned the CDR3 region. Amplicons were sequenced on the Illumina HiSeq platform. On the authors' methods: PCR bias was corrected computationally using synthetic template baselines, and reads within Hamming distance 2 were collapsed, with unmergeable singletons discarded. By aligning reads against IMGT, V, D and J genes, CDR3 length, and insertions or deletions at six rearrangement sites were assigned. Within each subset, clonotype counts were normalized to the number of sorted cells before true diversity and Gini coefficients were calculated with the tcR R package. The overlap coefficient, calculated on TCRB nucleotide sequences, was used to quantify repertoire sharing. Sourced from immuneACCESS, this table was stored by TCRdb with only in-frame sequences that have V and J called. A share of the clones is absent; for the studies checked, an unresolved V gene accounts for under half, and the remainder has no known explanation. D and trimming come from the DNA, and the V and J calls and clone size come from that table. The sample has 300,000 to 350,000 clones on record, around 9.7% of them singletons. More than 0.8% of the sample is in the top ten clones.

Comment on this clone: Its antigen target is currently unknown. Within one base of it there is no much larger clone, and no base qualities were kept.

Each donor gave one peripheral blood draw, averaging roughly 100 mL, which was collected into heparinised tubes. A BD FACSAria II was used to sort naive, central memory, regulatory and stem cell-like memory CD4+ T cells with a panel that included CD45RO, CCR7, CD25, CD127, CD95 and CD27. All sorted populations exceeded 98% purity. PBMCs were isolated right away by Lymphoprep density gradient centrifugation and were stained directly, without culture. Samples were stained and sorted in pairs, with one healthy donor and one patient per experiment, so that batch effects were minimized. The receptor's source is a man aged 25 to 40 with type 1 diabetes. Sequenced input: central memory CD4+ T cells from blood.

The CDR3 reads as follows: CASSEGFGNEQFF. The DNA sequence reads TGCGCCAGCAGTGAAGGCTTTGGCAATGAGCAGTTCTTC. The chain is encoded by TRBV10-1 joined to TRBJ2-1, with the D gene not confidently named. CDR1 and CDR2 (WNHNN, SYGVQD) derive from the germline V gene (reference sequence). V is clipped by 3 bases and J by 6 bases, and the sequence between their germline boundaries is 9 bases long. The CDR3 runs 13 amino acids, cysteine and phenylalanine included. Only the CDR3 part of the read is kept: 39 bases, read in frame from the first base.